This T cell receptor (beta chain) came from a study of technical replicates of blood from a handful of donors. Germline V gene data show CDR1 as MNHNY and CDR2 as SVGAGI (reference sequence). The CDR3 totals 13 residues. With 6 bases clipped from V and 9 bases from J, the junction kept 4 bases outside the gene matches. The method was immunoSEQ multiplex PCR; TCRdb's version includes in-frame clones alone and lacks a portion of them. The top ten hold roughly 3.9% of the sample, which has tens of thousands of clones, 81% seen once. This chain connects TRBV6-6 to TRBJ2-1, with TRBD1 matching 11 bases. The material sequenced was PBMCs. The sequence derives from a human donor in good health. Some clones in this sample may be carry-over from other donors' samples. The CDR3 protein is CASRGTGGGEQFF. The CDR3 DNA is TGTGCCAGCAGGGGGACAGGGGGAGGTGAGCAGTTCTTC.